This T cell receptor beta chain was sequenced for a study of blood T cell repertoires in COVID-19. About the study: From T cells, B-cell-depleted T cells, or PBMCs came the material, which was cDNA or gDNA.

V was trimmed by 3 bases and J by 6 bases, leaving 12 bases between them. Germline CDR1 reads SGHNT; CDR2 reads YYREEE (reference sequence). The CDR3 is 13 amino acids. This clone was observed a few times. The authors' processing: Amplification of reference gene primers provided the estimated nucleated cell counts. Assay: immunoSEQ multiplex PCR; the TCRdb copy retains only in-frame clones and omits some. Clonal size and the V and J genes are those of that table, whereas D and trimming came from the DNA. The sample consists of 90,000 to 95,000 clones, approximately 86% of them appearing once. What was sequenced was peripheral blood. The chain couples TRBV5-4 to TRBJ1-1; tentative D call: TRBD1 (6 bases). This TCR was recovered from an older woman with acute or convalescent COVID-19. For the CDR3, the DNA is TGTGCCAGCAGCTCCCAGGGGTTGCCTGAAGCTTTCTTT. It codes for CASSSQGLPEAFF. The whole variable domain, remainder taken from reference TRBV5-4 and TRBJ1-1, is ETGVTQSPTHLIKTRGQQVTLRCSSQSGHNTVSWYQQALGQGPQFIFQYYREEENGRGNFPPRFSGLQFPNYSSELNVNALELDDSALYLCASSSQGLPEAFFGQGTRLTVV.